The 31 T cell receptor beta chains below come from one sample, sequenced in a study of human T cells and chemical hapten exposure. The time point denotes: patch test 3, about 24 weeks after DPC sensitization. Treatment reported: therapeutic diphenylcyclopropenone sensitization with weekly scalp DPC. TCRdb reprocessed the RACE reads via MiXCR and lists one record per CDR3 protein. This sample has roughly 60,000 distinct CDR3 sequences; around 11% occur once, and the top ten carry 2% to 2.5%. The sample in question was whole blood, obtained in connection with sensitization to the hapten diphenylcyclopropenone (DPC). Source of these receptors: a man aged 30-40 years with alopecia areata. Some clones in this sample may be carry-over from other donors' samples.

This clonotype was observed a handful of times. V is TRBV12-5 and J is TRBJ2-2; D is possibly TRBD2 (6 bases). This CDR3 spans 18 amino acids. Germline CDR1 is LGHNT and CDR2 is FRNRAP. V dropped 4 bases and J dropped 6 bases, with 24 bases sitting between them. CDR3 loop: CASGSSNFGEDGAGELFF. Here the CDR3 DNA reads TGTGCTAGTGGTTCCTCGAATTTCGGGGAGGATGGGGCCGGGGAGCTGTTTTTT.

This clonotype appeared a single time. The junction and the germline gene differ at one end; a read error may be behind it. This chain links TRBV5-1 with TRBJ2-5; no clear D gene. The CDR3 length is 13 residues. Germline V gene sequence: CDR1 SGHRS, CDR2 YFSETQ. The CDR3 DNA is TGCACCAGCAGCTTGGTCATCCAAGAGACCCAGTACTTC. It codes for CTSSLVIQETQYF. The whole variable domain, remainder taken from reference TRBV5-1 and TRBJ2-5, is KAGVTQTPRYLIKTRGQQVTLSCSPISGHRSVSWYQQTPGQGLQFLFEYFSETQRNKGNFPGRFSGRQFSNSRSEMNVSTLELGDSALYLCTSSLVIQETQYFGPGTRLLVL.

This clonotype was observed at least ten times. This CDR3 fails to terminate in the conserved phenylalanine or tryptophan, so it likely reflects a read error. The chain combines TRBV7-7 with TRBJ2-1; D is tentatively TRBD1 or TRBD2 (6 bases each). The CDR3 runs to 13 residues. Germline V gene sequence: CDR1 SSHAT, CDR2 FNYEAQ (reference sequence). This chain's CDR3 is CASSLGGTSEQFS. CDR3 nucleotide sequence: TGTGCTAGCAGCTTAGGGGGGACCTCTGAGCAGTTCTCC.

There are many counts of this clonotype. The chain combines TRBV5-1 with TRBJ1-4; D not resolved. Trimming took 0 bases from V and 7 from J, leaving 10 bases between them. Germline assignment: CDR1 SGHRS and CDR2 YFSETQ. This CDR3 is 14 amino acids long. The CDR3 region is CASSLDPAAEKLFF. CDR3 DNA: TGCGCCAGCAGCTTGGATCCGGCGGCTGAAAAACTGTTTTTT.

The rearrangement joins TRBV19 to TRBJ1-2; 9 bases agree with TRBD1. V dropped 5 bases and J dropped 4; count of bases not matched to a gene: 14. The CDR3 loop spans 17 amino acids. CDR1 LNHDA and CDR2 SQIVND come from the germline V gene (reference sequence). This chain's CDR3 is CASSPGGLGQGSYGYTF. The CDR3 nucleotides read TGTGCCAGTAGTCCCGGAGGATTGGGACAGGGATCCTATGGCTACACCTTC.

This clonotype has just a few counts. This chain uses TRBV24-1 with TRBJ1-1, with D hard to call. The CDR3 has 14 amino acids. Trimming left V 3 bases short and J 1 base short, with 8 bases between. Germline-derived CDR1 and CDR2 are KGHDR and SFDVKD. The CDR3 DNA reads TGTGCCACCAGTGATGGAAGGTCGAACACTGAAGCTTTCTTT. Translated, it gives CATSDGRSNTEAFF.

This clonotype was recorded at least ten times. This chain connects TRBV3-1 to TRBJ2-5; 10 nucleotides agree with TRBD2. The CDR3 runs to 19 residues. Per the germline V gene, CDR1 is LGHDT and CDR2 is YNNKEL (reference sequence). V shed 1 base, J shed 2 bases, and the junction held 13 bases outside the gene matches. The CDR3 loop is CASSQVLLAGRGVQETQYF. For the CDR3, the DNA is TGTGCCAGCAGCCAAGTTCTACTAGCGGGGCGTGGGGTACAAGAGACCCAGTACTTC.

Concerning this clonotype itself: This may stem from a read error, because a much larger clone lies one nucleotide away. The rearrangement uses TRBV28 and TRBJ2-5; 7 positions match TRBD1. Germline loops: CDR1 MDHEN, CDR2 SYDVKM. The CDR3 contains 16 residues. DNA of the CDR3: TGTACCAGCAGTTTCGTGGCGACAGGGTACCAAGAGACCCAGTACTTC. It specifies CTSSFVATGYQETQYF.

This clonotype was seen a handful of times. The chain couples TRBV6-5 to TRBJ1-3; 8 bases align to TRBD1. CDR1 is MNHEY, CDR2 SVGAGI, per germline. V shed 3 bases, J shed 4 bases, and the junction held 14 bases outside the gene matches. The CDR3 covers 18 residues. CDR3 residues: CASSYSKPGQGGGNTIYF. CDR3 bases: TGTGCCAGCAGTTATTCCAAGCCAGGACAGGGTGGCGGAAACACCATATATTTT.

This clonotype was counted ten times or more. The genes are TRBV20-1 and TRBJ2-7; D tentatively reads TRBD1 or TRBD2 (5 bases each). V was clipped by 5 bases and J by 9 bases, with 26 bases between them. The germline V gene has CDR1 DFQATT and CDR2 SNEGSKA (reference sequence). This CDR3 is 15 amino acids long. As DNA, the CDR3 is TGCAGTGCTCAACACTACCGGGACGGCCCAATCGGGCAGTACTTC. This gives the protein CSAQHYRDGPIGQYF.

As concerns this clonotype: One junction end does not reproduce the germline sequence, and a read error may be involved. The CDR3 region has the DNA TGTACCAGCAGTGAAGGGACAGGAAGCCAAGAGACCCAGTACTTC. Protein sequence: CTSSEGTGSQETQYF. The rearrangement joins TRBV12-3 or TRBV12-4 to TRBJ2-5, with TRBD1 identical over 8 bases. The CDR3 has 15 amino acids.

This clonotype was seen ten or more times. J is TRBJ2-7 and V is TRBV29-1; tentative D call: TRBD1 (6 bases). With 3 bases removed from V and 5 bases from J, the gap between germline ends came to 11 bases. The CDR3 covers 12 residues. Germline V gene lookup returns CDR1 SQVTM and CDR2 ANQGSEA. CDR3: CSVEGAGNEQYF. The DNA of the CDR3 is TGCAGCGTTGAGGGGGCCGGCAACGAGCAGTACTTC.

This sequence joins TRBV4-2 and TRBJ2-7; D is undetermined. Trimming cost V 4 bases and J 4 bases, with 20 bases left between them. The CDR3 is made up of 16 amino acids. The germline CDR1 and CDR2 sequences are LGHNA and YNFKEQ. CDR3 amino acids: CASSPVVGRIEYEQYF. In DNA form, the CDR3 reads TGTGCCAGCAGCCCAGTTGTTGGTAGGATCGAATACGAGCAGTACTTC.

The chain uses TRBV11-2 and TRBJ2-2; TRBD1 is a possible D gene (5 bases). V was cut by 6 bases and J by 1 base, with 12 bases left in between. This CDR3 is built from 15 residues. CDR1 SGHAT and CDR2 FQNNGV come from the germline V gene. The CDR3 coding sequence is TGTGCCAGCAGTCCGACAGCAATGAACACCGGGGAGCTGTTTTTT. Amino acid sequence: CASSPTAMNTGELFF.

This clonotype was seen ten or more times. CDR3 protein: CASTRPGQGKDTEAFF. In DNA form, the CDR3 reads TGTGCCAGCACCCGCCCGGGACAGGGAAAGGACACTGAAGCTTTCTTT. The chain recombines TRBV28 with TRBJ1-1, with TRBD1 identical over 9 bases. The CDR3 runs to 16 residues. CDR1 MDHEN and CDR2 SYDVKM come from the germline V gene. Losses at the gene ends were 7 bases for V and 3 bases for J; bases not matched to a gene: 12.

V is TRBV28 and J is TRBJ1-4; maybe TRBD1 (6 bases). Trimming cost V 6 bases and J 0 bases, with 8 bases left between them. CDR1 is MDHEN and CDR2 is SYDVKM in the germline V gene. This CDR3 is built from 14 residues. The CDR3 is CASRRTATNEKLFF. The CDR3, as DNA: TGTGCCAGCAGGAGGACAGCAACTAATGAAAAACTGTTTTTT.

Many counts were recorded for this clonotype. The chain couples TRBV9 to TRBJ1-6; D is perhaps TRBD1 (5 bases). CDR3 length: 20 amino acids. Germline CDR1 SGDLS, CDR2 YYNGEE. Trimming took 0 bases from V and 1 from J, leaving 20 bases between them. The DNA for the CDR3 is TGTGCCAGCAGCGTAGGACCGAGTCCCCTTGGGGGGTCCTATAATTCACCCCTCCACTTT. Its translation is CASSVGPSPLGGSYNSPLHF.

The V and J genes are TRBV27 and TRBJ1-1; no firm D call. The CDR3 runs 14 residues. The V and J ends lost 2 bases and 3 bases respectively, with 10 bases between them. The germline CDR1 and CDR2 sequences are MNHEY and SMNVEV (reference sequence). In nucleotides, the CDR3 is TGTGCCAGCAGTTTAGACCTCCGTCACACTGAAGCTTTCTTT. This sequence encodes CASSLDLRHTEAFF.

This clonotype was detected a few times. The chain is built from TRBV29-1 and TRBJ2-7; D may be TRBD2 (6 bases). Trimming stripped 4 bases from V and 4 bases from J, with 17 bases between. The CDR3 consists of 14 residues. Per the germline V gene, CDR1 is SQVTM and CDR2 is ANQGSEA. Here the CDR3 reads CSVAGRTGTYEQYF. The CDR3 DNA reads as TGCAGCGTTGCGGGGCGGACGGGGACTTACGAGCAGTACTTC.

This clonotype came up many times. V gene TRBV20-1 combines with J gene TRBJ2-7; 8 bases agree with TRBD2. Germline assignment: CDR1 DFQATT and CDR2 SNEGSKA (reference sequence). This CDR3 is built from 15 residues. V lost 2 bases, J lost 0 bases, and 6 bases stayed unmatched. CDR3 bases: TGCAGTGCTAGACTTCTACTAGCGGACTCCTACGAGCAGTACTTC. Translation gives CSARLLLADSYEQYF.

There are many counts of this clonotype. The J gene is TRBJ2-1, the V gene TRBV28; 12 nucleotides agree with TRBD2. Trimming cost V 4 bases and J 1 base; bases outside gene matches: 8. This CDR3 comprises 18 residues. The germline gives CDR1 MDHEN, CDR2 SYDVKM. CDR3 coding DNA: TGTGCCAGCAGTTCCCTACTAGCGGGGGGCCTTTCCTACAATGAGCAGTTCTTC. It is translated as CASSSLLAGGLSYNEQFF.

The CDR3 region has the DNA TGTGCCAGCAGGCGGAGCGGGGGGTTCTACAATGAGCAGTTCTTC. It yields the protein CASRRSGGFYNEQFF. The chain carries TRBV7-3 and TRBJ2-1; 9 bases map to TRBD2. The CDR3 totals 15 residues. J lost 3 bases, V lost 6 bases, and 6 bases had no gene match. Germline V gives CDR1 SGHTA, CDR2 FQGTGA.

This clonotype has ten or more counts. The J gene is TRBJ2-1, the V gene TRBV28; no firm D call. CDR3 size: 15 residues. V gave up 7 bases and J gave up 0 bases, with 13 bases separating them. Germline CDR1 MDHEN, CDR2 SYDVKM. The CDR3 region is CASTLASSSYNEQFF. For the CDR3, the DNA is TGTGCCAGCACCCTGGCCTCGAGCTCCTACAATGAGCAGTTCTTC.

This clonotype has a count of ten or more. CDR3: CASSLGQAKVIQYF. The CDR3 DNA is TGTGCCAGCAGCCTTGGACAGGCGAAGGTAATTCAGTACTTC. This chain links TRBV12-3 or TRBV12-4 with TRBJ2-4; 7 nucleotides match TRBD1. After removal of 6 bases from V and 10 bases from J, the junction contained 12 bases not matched to a gene. The CDR3 length is 14 residues.

This clonotype was detected many times. The chain is built from TRBV29-1 and TRBJ1-2; TRBD1 is a possible D gene (6 bases). V lost 4 bases and J 8 bases, leaving 8 bases between the germline ends. Germline CDR1 and CDR2: SQVTM and ANQGSEA. The CDR3 is made up of 10 amino acids. The CDR3 sequence is CSVGTEGYTF. In DNA form, the CDR3 reads TGCAGCGTTGGGACAGAAGGCTACACCTTC.

This clonotype was picked up many times. V and J are TRBV12-3 or TRBV12-4 and TRBJ1-1; D is perhaps TRBD1 (6 bases). The CDR3 loop spans 16 amino acids. V shed 1 base and J shed 0 bases, with 12 bases lying between them. DNA for the CDR3: TGTGCCAGCAGTTTAGGGGGGACAAGAATGAACACTGAAGCTTTCTTT. Protein sequence: CASSLGGTRMNTEAFF.

This clonotype was seen repeatedly, ten times or more. The rearrangement joins TRBV19 to TRBJ1-2; TRBD1 might be the D (5 bases). The CDR3 runs to 14 residues. Trimming took 2 bases from V and 3 from J, leaving 10 bases between them. Germline CDR1 and CDR2: LNHDA and SQIVND (reference sequence). The CDR3 DNA is TGTGCCAGTAGTATACCAGACAGATACTATGGCTACACCTTC. Amino acid sequence: CASSIPDRYYGYTF.

This clonotype was observed a handful of times. The rearrangement uses TRBV28 and TRBJ1-6, with D perhaps matching TRBD1 (5 bases). Germline lookup yields CDR1 MDHEN and CDR2 SYDVKM. Between the trimmed V and J ends, which lost 2 bases and 10 bases, there was a span of 18 bases. The CDR3 extends over 16 amino acids. Written as DNA, the CDR3 is TGTGCCAGCAGTTTAGTAAAGGGACCCATGGGGTCACCCCTCCACTTT. It encodes CASSLVKGPMGSPLHF. Full variable domain (outside the CDR3, taken from reference TRBV28 and TRBJ1-6): DVKVTQSSRYLVKRTGEKVFLECVQDMDHENMFWYRQDPGLGLRLIYFSYDVKMKEKGDIPEGYSVSREKKERFSLILESASTNQTSMYLCASSLVKGPMGSPLHFGNGTRLTVT.

There are a few counts of this clonotype. V usage is TRBV6-5 and J usage is TRBJ1-5, with TRBD1 matching over 7 bases. The ends lost 6 bases at V and 6 bases at J; junction bases unmatched: 14. This CDR3 is built from 16 residues. In germline, CDR1 is MNHEY, CDR2 SVGAGI. As DNA, the CDR3 is TGTGCCAGCAGAAGACAGGGTAACCCTAGGAGTCAGCCCCAGCATTTT. As protein: CASRRQGNPRSQPQHF.

This clonotype was counted at least ten times. V usage is TRBV7-9 and J usage is TRBJ1-1, with D maybe TRBD1 (6 bases). Trimming left V 5 bases short and J 5 bases short, with 15 bases between. The CDR3 is 14 amino acids. Germline V gene data show CDR1 as SEHNR and CDR2 as FQNEAQ (reference sequence). The CDR3 region has the DNA TGTGCCAGCAGCCCACAGCAGGGGCAAACTGAAGCTTTCTTT. It codes for CASSPQQGQTEAFF.

This clonotype was found a few times. V gene TRBV30 combines with J gene TRBJ1-3, with D hard to call. Trimming shortened V by 0 bases and J by 0 bases, and 6 bases separated the two germline ends. This CDR3 is 14 amino acids long. CDR1 is GTSNPN and CDR2 is SVGIG in the germline V gene (reference sequence). The CDR3 DNA reads TGTGCCTGGAGTGTGCTCCTCTCTGGAAACACCATATATTTT. Residues: CAWSVLLSGNTIYF.